The source of this TCR beta chain is a study of human T cells and chemical hapten exposure. The overall study: The patient population, which was mostly female, had alopecia areata, totalis or universalis.

The time point is: pre-sensitization, week 0. Indicated treatment: therapeutic diphenylcyclopropenone sensitization with weekly scalp DPC. Blood was drawn before each patch test was applied. Germline-derived CDR1 and CDR2 are MNHEY and SVGEGT. V was pared by 4 bases and J by 4 bases, with 5 bases of the junction left unmatched. The CDR3 runs to 15 residues. Via MiXCR, TCRdb re-called the RACE reads, giving one row per CDR3 protein. Of about 93,000 distinct CDR3 sequences listed, 8.5% are singletons. Whole-study results and caveats: TCRs above 1 in 1000 frequency did not change with DPC sensitization. The study found expanded TCRs formed significantly more large CDR3 similarity clusters than controls.

This clonotype was recorded many times. Its antigen is not identified. This receptor was identified in a man in his forties with alopecia areata. Some clones in this sample may be carry-over from other donors' samples. This specimen was whole blood, taken in connection with sensitization to the hapten diphenylcyclopropenone (DPC). J is TRBJ1-2 and V is TRBV6-2 or TRBV6-3; 11 nucleotides agree with TRBD1. In nucleotides, the CDR3 is TGTGCCAGCAGTTTGGGACAGGGGGACCTCTATGGCTACACCTTC. It encodes CASSLGQGDLYGYTF.